Shown below are 22 T cell receptor beta chains from a single sample sequenced in a study of memory B cells and T cells in multiple sclerosis. These receptors lack a known antigen. Stimulus-free culture yielded autoproliferating CFSE-dim and non-proliferating CFSE-high T cells, each sequenced separately. Replicate wells were pooled after six to eight days of stimulus-free culture of roughly 5x10^7 CFSE-labeled PBMCs. Clones were sequenced by immunoSEQ multiplex PCR, and TCRdb holds only the in-frame ones, with some missing. The data hold roughly 30,000 clones, with 86% observed a single time. The sequenced material came from PBMCs from blood kept in culture. These receptors originate from a human donor with multiple sclerosis.

J is TRBJ2-3 and V is TRBV29-1; 11 bases agree with TRBD2. The CDR3 covers 16 residues. With V trimmed by 8 bases and J by 5 bases, 15 bases remained unmatched. CDR1 SQVTM and CDR2 ANQGSEA come from the germline V gene. The DNA for the CDR3 is TGCAGCCTCGAGGGGATAGCGGGAGGGCCAGTAGATACGCAGTATTTT. Its translation is CSLEGIAGGPVDTQYF.

This chain joins TRBV7-9 and TRBJ1-5; 8 bases fit TRBD1. The V segment lost 2 bases and the J segment 0 bases; nucleotides outside the gene matches: 6. Germline V lookup: CDR1 SEHNR, CDR2 FQNEAQ (reference sequence). The CDR3 sequence is 17 residues long. CDR3 in amino acids: CASSLSATGVSNQPQHF. The CDR3 nucleotides are TGTGCCAGCAGCTTAAGTGCGACAGGGGTTAGCAATCAGCCCCAGCATTTT.

The gene calls are TRBV4-1 and TRBJ1-6, with TRBD1 matching 8 bases. This CDR3 comprises 17 residues. J lost 5 bases, V lost 0 bases, and 6 bases had no gene match. Germline V gene data show CDR1 as MGHRA and CDR2 as YSYEKL. In nucleotides, the CDR3 is TGCGCCAGCAGCCAAGAACTCAGGGGGCTGAATAATTCACCCCTCCACTTT. Translation: CASSQELRGLNNSPLHF.

The V gene is TRBV11-2, the J gene TRBJ1-2; 7 nucleotides match TRBD1. The CDR3 has 14 amino acids. Trimming removed 1 base from V and 6 bases from J; junction bases left unmatched: 5. Germline V gene sequence: CDR1 SGHAT, CDR2 FQNNGV. The CDR3 loop is CASSLVIDRDGYTF. CDR3 DNA sequence: TGTGCCAGCAGCTTAGTGATCGACAGGGATGGCTACACCTTC.

CDR3 protein: CSVEEGREQYF. The CDR3 nucleotides read TGCAGCGTTGAAGAAGGGAGAGAGCAGTACTTC. V gene TRBV29-1 combines with J gene TRBJ2-7; the D gene is possibly TRBD2 (5 bases). The CDR3 runs 11 residues. V was pared by 0 bases and J by 7 bases, with 7 bases between. From germline, CDR1 is SQVTM and CDR2 ANQGSEA.

The rearrangement links TRBV5-1 to TRBJ2-3; no definite D call. V lost 0 bases and J 2 bases, leaving 1 base between the germline ends. Germline assignment: CDR1 SGHRS and CDR2 YFSETQ. The CDR3 is 12 residues long. Written as DNA, the CDR3 is TGCGCCAGCAGCTTGGCCACAGATACGCAGTATTTT. Translated: CASSLATDTQYF.

This rearrangement joins TRBV6-6 to TRBJ2-1, with D tentatively TRBD2 (6 bases). The CDR3 is 15 residues long. Germline V CDR1 and CDR2: MNHNY, SVGAGI (reference sequence). Trimming stripped 7 bases from V and 10 bases from J, with 23 bases between. CDR3 sequence: CASIRGASASREQFF. For the CDR3, the DNA is TGTGCCAGCATTAGAGGGGCTAGCGCTTCCCGGGAGCAGTTCTTC.

The CDR3 coding sequence is TGTGCCAGCCAAAGGGGAGGCAGGTATAACTATGGCTACACCTTC. As protein: CASQRGGRYNYGYTF. The chain carries TRBV9 and TRBJ1-2; a weak D match, TRBD1 (5 bases). Trimming pared 7 bases from V and 1 base from J, leaving 17 bases between. Germline-derived CDR1 and CDR2 are SGDLS and YYNGEE. CDR3 length: 15 residues.

The rearrangement joins TRBV5-6 to TRBJ2-3; D perhaps matches TRBD2 (6 bases). CDR1 is SGHDT, CDR2 YYEEEE, per germline. V was trimmed by 1 base and J by 5 bases, leaving 8 bases between them. The length of the CDR3 is 13 residues. The CDR3 nucleotides are TGTGCCAGCAGCTTGTTGGGGGGAGATACGCAGTATTTT. This translates into CASSLLGGDTQYF.

J is TRBJ1-2 and V is TRBV6-5, with D uncertain. The V and J ends lost 5 bases and 3 bases respectively, with 10 bases between them. Germline V gene data show CDR1 as MNHEY and CDR2 as SVGAGI. There are 13 residues in the CDR3. The CDR3 loop reads CASSDPTDYGYTF. The CDR3 bases are TGTGCCAGCAGTGACCCGACGGACTATGGCTACACCTTC.

The rearrangement joins TRBV4-1 to TRBJ2-5; D gene uncertain. Trimming removed 0 bases at V and 2 bases at J, with 7 bases between. Germline V gene data show CDR1 as MGHRA and CDR2 as YSYEKL. The CDR3 is 14 amino acids. Written as DNA, the CDR3 is TGCGCCAGCAGCCAAGAATTGCGGCAAGAGACCCAGTACTTC. This sequence encodes CASSQELRQETQYF.

This chain links TRBV14 with TRBJ2-6; TRBD1 matches at 8 bases. Trimming removed 2 bases from V and 4 bases from J; junction bases left unmatched: 7. The germline V gene encodes CDR1 SGHDN and CDR2 FVKESK. CDR3 length: 17 amino acids. DNA of the CDR3: TGTGCCAGCAGCCAAATCAGGGGGCCAAGGGGGGCCAACGTCCTGACTTTC. It is translated as CASSQIRGPRGANVLTF. The whole variable domain, filled in from reference TRBV14 and TRBJ2-6, reads EAGVTQFPSHSVIEKGQTVTLRCDPISGHDNLYWYRRVMGKEIKFLLHFVKESKQDESGMPNNRFLAERTGGTYSTLKVQPAELEDSGVYFCASSQIRGPRGANVLTFGAGSRLTVL.

This chain connects TRBV5-1 to TRBJ1-2; TRBD1 matches 9 bases. The germline V gene encodes CDR1 SGHRS and CDR2 YFSETQ. J was trimmed by 7 bases and V by 4 bases; bases with no gene match: 5. The CDR3 is 13 residues long. In nucleotides, the CDR3 is TGCGCCAGCAGCCAAGGACAGGGGTCTGGCTACACCTTC. Its protein is CASSQGQGSGYTF.

The genes are TRBV9 and TRBJ2-7; 9 bases line up with TRBD2. With 0 bases clipped from V and 4 bases from J, the junction kept 17 bases outside the gene matches. The CDR3 covers 19 residues. Germline V CDR1 and CDR2: SGDLS, YYNGEE. CDR3 nucleotide sequence: TGTGCCAGCAGCGTAGGATTCCTGTTTTCGGCGGGAGGGCTTTACGAGCAGTACTTC. It yields the protein CASSVGFLFSAGGLYEQYF.

This clone was found a few times. The J gene is TRBJ1-5, the V gene TRBV11-2; TRBD1 aligns across 7 bases. Germline loops: CDR1 SGHAT, CDR2 FQNNGV. J lost 0 bases, V lost 1 base, and 6 bases had no gene match. This CDR3 is built from 17 residues. The CDR3: CASSLGRTGNSNQPQHF. CDR3 sequence (DNA): TGTGCCAGCAGCTTAGGCCGGACAGGAAATAGCAATCAGCCCCAGCATTTT.

V usage is TRBV5-1 and J usage is TRBJ2-3; 7 bases agree with TRBD2. V lost 0 bases, J lost 1 base, and 2 bases stayed unmatched. CDR3 length equals 15 residues. CDR1 SGHRS and CDR2 YFSETQ come from the germline V gene. The CDR3 reads CASSLAGRGTDTQYF. CDR3 nucleotide sequence: TGCGCCAGCAGCTTGGCGGGGAGGGGCACAGATACGCAGTATTTT. The full variable domain, in which reference TRBV5-1 and TRBJ2-3 provide the parts outside the CDR3, is KAGVTQTPRYLIKTRGQQVTLSCSPISGHRSVSWYQQTPGQGLQFLFEYFSETQRNKGNFPGRFSGRQFSNSRSEMNVSTLELGDSALYLCASSLAGRGTDTQYFGPGTRLTVL.

The chain links TRBV7-9 to TRBJ2-1; D is possibly TRBD1 or TRBD2 (6 bases each). Germline V gives CDR1 SEHNR, CDR2 FQNEAQ (reference sequence). V lost 5 bases and J 4 bases, leaving 24 bases between the germline ends. The CDR3 extends over 18 amino acids. The DNA of the CDR3 is TGTGCCAGCAGCCGAGGAGGGGGGATCCCCCCTCGTTACAATGAGCAGTTCTTC. Translated: CASSRGGGIPPRYNEQFF. The whole variable domain, remainder taken from reference TRBV7-9 and TRBJ2-1, is DTGVSQNPRHKITKRGQNVTFRCDPISEHNRLYWYRQTLGQGPEFLTYFQNEAQLEKSRLLSDRFSAERPKGSFSTLEIQRTEQGDSAMYLCASSRGGGIPPRYNEQFFGPGTRLTVL.

The chain links TRBV6-6 to TRBJ2-1; TRBD2 might be the D (5 bases). Germline CDR1 is MNHNY and CDR2 is SVGAGI (reference sequence). The ends were cut back, 4 bases at V and 8 bases at J, with 15 bases in the middle. The CDR3 has 14 residues. CDR3 amino acids: CASSSGLSFDEQFF. CDR3 bases: TGTGCCAGCAGTTCTGGACTGTCCTTCGATGAGCAGTTCTTC.

J is TRBJ1-3 and V is TRBV2; D remains ambiguous. V was shortened by 6 bases and J by 0 bases, with 12 bases between the two germline ends. The length of the CDR3 is 15 residues. Germline V CDR1 and CDR2: SNHLY, FYNNEI. The CDR3 reads CASRYGGGSGNTIYF. CDR3 sequence (DNA): TGTGCCAGCAGATACGGAGGAGGCTCTGGAAACACCATATATTTT. The full variable domain, rest sourced from reference TRBV2 and TRBJ1-3, is EPEVTQTPSHQVTQMGQEVILRCVPISNHLYFYWYRQILGQKVEFLVSFYNNEISEKSEIFDDQFSVERPDGSNFTLKIRSTKLEDSAMYFCASRYGGGSGNTIYFGEGSWLTVV.

The chain links TRBV7-3 to TRBJ2-1; 8 bases line up with TRBD1. The CDR3 is 13 residues long. From germline, CDR1 is SGHTA and CDR2 FQGTGA. The junction had 6 bases not matched to a gene; V was cut back by 5 bases and J by 9 bases. Here the CDR3 reads CASSLGTGTEQFF. The CDR3 DNA sequence: TGTGCCAGCAGCCTCGGGACAGGAACTGAGCAGTTCTTC.

The chain is built from TRBV7-2 and TRBJ2-7; no clear D. The CDR3 extends over 14 amino acids. CDR1 and CDR2 (germline): SGHTA, FQGNSA. Trimming cost V 1 base and J 2 bases, with 9 bases left between them. CDR3 in DNA: TGTGCCAGCAGCTTAGTGACTCCCACCTACGAGCAGTACTTC. This translates into CASSLVTPTYEQYF.

The V and J genes are TRBV29-1 and TRBJ2-1, with 8 bases fitting TRBD2. CDR3 size: 14 residues. Germline CDR1 is SQVTM and CDR2 is ANQGSEA. V shed 7 bases and J 4 bases; nucleotides not matched to a gene: 9. The chain's CDR3 is CSATGGPVYNEQFF. CDR3 coding DNA: TGCAGCGCTACGGGGGGGCCCGTTTACAATGAGCAGTTCTTC.